This entry describes one T cell receptor (beta chain). The record originates from a study of blood T cell repertoires in COVID-19. Sequenced by immunoSEQ multiplex PCR; TCRdb stores in-frame clones only, minus some. The repertoire includes about 220,000 clones, about four fifths of them detected once, and under 1.5% sits in the top ten. The sample was PBMCs or T cells enriched from blood (not recorded which). The receptor comes from a woman aged 40-49 years with acute COVID-19.

This CDR3 is CASLGLAGTSYNEQFF. The CDR3 bases are TGTGCCAGCCTGGGACTAGCGGGAACTTCCTACAATGAGCAGTTCTTC. This rearrangement joins TRBV27 to TRBJ2-1; TRBD2 agrees at 13 bases. Germline V gene lookup returns CDR1 MNHEY and CDR2 SMNVEV (reference sequence). With 8 bases clipped from V and 1 base from J, the junction kept 5 bases outside the gene matches. The CDR3 sequence is 16 residues long.